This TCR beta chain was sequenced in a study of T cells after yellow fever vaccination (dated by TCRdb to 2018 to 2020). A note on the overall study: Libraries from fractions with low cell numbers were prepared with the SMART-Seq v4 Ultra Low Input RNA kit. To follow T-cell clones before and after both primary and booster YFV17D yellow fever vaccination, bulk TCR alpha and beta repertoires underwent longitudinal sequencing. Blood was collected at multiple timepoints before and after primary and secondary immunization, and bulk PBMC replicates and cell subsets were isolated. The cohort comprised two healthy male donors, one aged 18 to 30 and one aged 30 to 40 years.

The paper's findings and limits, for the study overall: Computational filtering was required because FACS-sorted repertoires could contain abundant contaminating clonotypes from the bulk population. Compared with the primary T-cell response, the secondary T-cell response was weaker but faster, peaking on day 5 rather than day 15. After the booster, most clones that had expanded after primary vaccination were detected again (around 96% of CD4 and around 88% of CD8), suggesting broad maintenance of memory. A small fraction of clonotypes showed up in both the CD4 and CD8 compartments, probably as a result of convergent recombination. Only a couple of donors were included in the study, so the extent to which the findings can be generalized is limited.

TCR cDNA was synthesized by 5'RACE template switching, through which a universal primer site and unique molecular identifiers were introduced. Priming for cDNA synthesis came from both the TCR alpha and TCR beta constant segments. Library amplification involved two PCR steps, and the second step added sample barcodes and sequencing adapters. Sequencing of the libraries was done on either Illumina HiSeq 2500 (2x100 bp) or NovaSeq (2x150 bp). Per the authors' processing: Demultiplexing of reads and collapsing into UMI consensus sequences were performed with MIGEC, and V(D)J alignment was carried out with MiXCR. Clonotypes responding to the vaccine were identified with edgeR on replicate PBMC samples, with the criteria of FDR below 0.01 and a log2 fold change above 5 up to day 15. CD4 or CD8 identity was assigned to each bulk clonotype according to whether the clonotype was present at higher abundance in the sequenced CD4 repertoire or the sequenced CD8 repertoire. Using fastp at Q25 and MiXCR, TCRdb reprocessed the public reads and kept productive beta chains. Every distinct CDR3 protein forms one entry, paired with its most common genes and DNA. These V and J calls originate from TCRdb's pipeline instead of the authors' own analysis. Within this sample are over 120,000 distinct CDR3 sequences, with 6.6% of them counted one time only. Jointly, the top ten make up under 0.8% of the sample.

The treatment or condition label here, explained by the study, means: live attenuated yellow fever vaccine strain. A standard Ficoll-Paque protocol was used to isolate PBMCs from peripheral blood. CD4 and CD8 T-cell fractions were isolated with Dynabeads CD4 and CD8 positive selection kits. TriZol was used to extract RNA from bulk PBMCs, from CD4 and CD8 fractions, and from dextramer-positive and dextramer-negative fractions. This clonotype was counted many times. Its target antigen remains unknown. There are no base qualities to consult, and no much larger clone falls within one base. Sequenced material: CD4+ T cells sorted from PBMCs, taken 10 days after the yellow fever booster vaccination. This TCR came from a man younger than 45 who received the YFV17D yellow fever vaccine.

Here is the DNA: TGTGCCAGCAGTTTAAGCGGCAGGGTAACTCAGCCCCAGCATTTT. This yields the protein CASSLSGRVTQPQHF. The chain was built from TRBV28 and TRBJ1-5; the best D guess is TRBD1, with 5 bases matching. Including the terminal cysteine and phenylalanine, the CDR3 comprises 15 residues. Only the CDR3 DNA stays, 45 bases, in frame from base 1. A distance of 14 bases separates the germline ends of V and J, which lose 2 bases and 6 bases respectively. As encoded in the germline V gene, CDR1 is MDHEN while CDR2 is SYDVKM.